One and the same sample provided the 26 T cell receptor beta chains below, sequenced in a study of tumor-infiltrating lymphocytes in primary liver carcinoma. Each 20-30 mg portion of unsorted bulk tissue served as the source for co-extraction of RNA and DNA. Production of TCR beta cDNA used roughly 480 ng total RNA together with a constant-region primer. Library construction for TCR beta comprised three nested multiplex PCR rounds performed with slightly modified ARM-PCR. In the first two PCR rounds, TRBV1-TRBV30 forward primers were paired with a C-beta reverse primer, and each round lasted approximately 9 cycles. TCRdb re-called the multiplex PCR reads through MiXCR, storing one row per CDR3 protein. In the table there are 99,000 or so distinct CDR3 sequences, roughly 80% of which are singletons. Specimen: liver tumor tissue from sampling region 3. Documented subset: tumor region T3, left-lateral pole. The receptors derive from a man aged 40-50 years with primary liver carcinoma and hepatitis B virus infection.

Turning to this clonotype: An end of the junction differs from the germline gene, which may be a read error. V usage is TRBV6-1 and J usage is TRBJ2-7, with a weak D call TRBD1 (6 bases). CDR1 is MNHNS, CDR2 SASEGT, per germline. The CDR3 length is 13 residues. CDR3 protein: CASSERQAYEQYF. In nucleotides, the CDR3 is TGTGCCAGCAGTGAAAGACAGGCCTACGAGCAATACTTC.

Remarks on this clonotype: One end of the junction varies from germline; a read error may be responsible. CDR3 DNA: TGTGCCAGTAGTCCTGACAGGGACGGACAAGAGACCCAATACTTC. This sequence encodes CASSPDRDGQETQYF. The V call is TRBV6-2 or TRBV6-3, the J call TRBJ2-5, with TRBD1 identical over 7 bases. The germline V gene encodes CDR1 MNHEY and CDR2 SVGEGT. The CDR3 covers 15 residues.

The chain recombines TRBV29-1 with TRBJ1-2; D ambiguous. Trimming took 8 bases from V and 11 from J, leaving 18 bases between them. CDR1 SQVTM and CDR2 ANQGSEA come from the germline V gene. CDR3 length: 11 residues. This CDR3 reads CSSRTASGYTF. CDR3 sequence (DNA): TGCAGCTCCCGGACCGCAAGCGGTTACACCTTC. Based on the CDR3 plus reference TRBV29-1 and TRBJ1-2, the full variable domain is SAVISQKPSRDICQRGTSLTIQCQVDSQVTMMFWYRQQPGQSLTLIATANQGSEATYESGFVIDKFPISRPNLTFSTLTVSNMSPEDSSIYLCSSRTASGYTFGSGTRLTVV.

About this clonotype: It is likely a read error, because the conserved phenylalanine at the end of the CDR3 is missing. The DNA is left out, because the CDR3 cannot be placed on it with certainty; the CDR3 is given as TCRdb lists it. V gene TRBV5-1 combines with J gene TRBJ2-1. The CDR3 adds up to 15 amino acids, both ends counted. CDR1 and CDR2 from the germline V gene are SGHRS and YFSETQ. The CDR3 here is CASSLVGEPYNEQLL.

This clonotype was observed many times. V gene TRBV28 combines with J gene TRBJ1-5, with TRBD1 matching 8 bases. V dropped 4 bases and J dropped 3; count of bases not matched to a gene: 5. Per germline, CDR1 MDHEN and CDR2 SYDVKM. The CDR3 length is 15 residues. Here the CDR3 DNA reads TGTGCCAGCAGTTCTCTGACAGGGGACAATCAGCCCCAGCATTTT. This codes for CASSSLTGDNQPQHF. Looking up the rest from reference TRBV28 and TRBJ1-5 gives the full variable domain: DVKVTQSSRYLVKRTGEKVFLECVQDMDHENMFWYRQDPGLGLRLIYFSYDVKMKEKGDIPEGYSVSREKKERFSLILESASTNQTSMYLCASSSLTGDNQPQHFGDGTRLSIL.

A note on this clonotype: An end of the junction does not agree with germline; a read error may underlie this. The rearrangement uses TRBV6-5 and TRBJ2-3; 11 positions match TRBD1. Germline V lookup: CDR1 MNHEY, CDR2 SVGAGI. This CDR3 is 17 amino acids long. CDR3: CTSSSETPGQGGDTQYF. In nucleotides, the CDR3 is TGTACCAGCAGTTCCGAGACGCCGGGACAGGGGGGGGATACGCAGTATTTT.

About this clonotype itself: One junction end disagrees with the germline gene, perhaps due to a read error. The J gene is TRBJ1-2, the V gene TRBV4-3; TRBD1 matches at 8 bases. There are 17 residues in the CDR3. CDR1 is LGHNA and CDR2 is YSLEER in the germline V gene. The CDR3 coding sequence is TGCGCCAGCAACCAGGATTATCGACAGGGGCGGATCTATCGCTACACCTTC. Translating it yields CASNQDYRQGRIYRYTF.

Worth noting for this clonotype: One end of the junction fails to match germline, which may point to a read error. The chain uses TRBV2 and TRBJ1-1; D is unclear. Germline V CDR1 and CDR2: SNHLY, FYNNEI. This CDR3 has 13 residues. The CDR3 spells CTSGYTENTEAFF. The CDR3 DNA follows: TGTACCAGCGGTTATACAGAGAACACTGAAGCTTTCTTT. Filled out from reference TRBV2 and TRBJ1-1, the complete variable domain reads EPEVTQTPSHQVTQMGQEVILRCVPISNHLYFYWYRQILGQKVEFLVSFYNNEISEKSEIFDDQFSVERPDGSNFTLKIRSTKLEDSAMYFCTSGYTENTEAFFGQGTRLTVV.

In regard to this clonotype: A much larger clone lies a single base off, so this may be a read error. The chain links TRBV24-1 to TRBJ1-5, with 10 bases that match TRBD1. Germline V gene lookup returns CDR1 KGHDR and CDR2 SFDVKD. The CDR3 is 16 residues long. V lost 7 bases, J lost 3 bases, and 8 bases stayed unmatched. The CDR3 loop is CATSPGQGNYNQPQHF. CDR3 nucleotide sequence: TGTGCCACCAGCCCGGGACAGGGGAACTACAATCAGCCCCAGCATTTT.

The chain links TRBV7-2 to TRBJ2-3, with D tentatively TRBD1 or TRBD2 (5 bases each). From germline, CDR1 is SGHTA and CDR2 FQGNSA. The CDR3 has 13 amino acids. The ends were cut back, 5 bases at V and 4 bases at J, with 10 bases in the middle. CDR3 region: CASSRGRADTQYF. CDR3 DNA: TGTGCCAGCAGCCGGGGACGGGCAGATACGCAGTATTTT.

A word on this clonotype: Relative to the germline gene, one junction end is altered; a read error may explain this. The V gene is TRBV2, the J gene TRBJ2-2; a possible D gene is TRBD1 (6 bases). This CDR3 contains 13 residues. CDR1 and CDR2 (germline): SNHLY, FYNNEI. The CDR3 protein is CVSRGLNAGELFF. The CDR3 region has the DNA TGTGTCAGCAGGGGTCTCAACGCCGGGGAGCTGTTTTTT.

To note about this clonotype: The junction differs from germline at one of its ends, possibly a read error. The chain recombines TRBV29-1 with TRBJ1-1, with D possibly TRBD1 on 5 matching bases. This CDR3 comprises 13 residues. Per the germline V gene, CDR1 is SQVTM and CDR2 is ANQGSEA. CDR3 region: CSAGHRLNTEALF. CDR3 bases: TGCAGCGCCGGGCACAGGCTGAACACTGAAGCTCTCTTT.

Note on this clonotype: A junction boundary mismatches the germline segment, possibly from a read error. CDR3 amino acids: CVSRPGQLAFF. CDR3 in DNA: TGTGTCAGCAGGCCGGGACAGTTAGCTTTCTTT. The V call is TRBV6-1, the J call TRBJ1-1, with 7 bases matching TRBD1. CDR1 and CDR2 (germline): MNHNS, SASEGT. The CDR3 runs 11 residues.

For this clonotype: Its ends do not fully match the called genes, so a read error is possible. Here the CDR3 reads CASSQDPYENTGELFF. The DNA for the CDR3 is TGTGCCAGCAGCCAAGATCCTTACGAGAACACAGGGGAGCTGTTTTTT. The chain carries TRBV4-2 and TRBJ2-2; D gene ambiguous. The CDR3 consists of 16 residues. Germline V gives CDR1 LGHNA, CDR2 YNFKEQ.

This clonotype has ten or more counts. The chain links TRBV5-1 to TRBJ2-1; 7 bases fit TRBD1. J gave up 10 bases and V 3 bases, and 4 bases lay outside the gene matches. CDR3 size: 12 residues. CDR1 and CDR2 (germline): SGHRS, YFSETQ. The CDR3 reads CASSSYRGEQFF. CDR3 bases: TGCGCCAGCAGCTCCTACAGGGGCGAGCAGTTCTTC.

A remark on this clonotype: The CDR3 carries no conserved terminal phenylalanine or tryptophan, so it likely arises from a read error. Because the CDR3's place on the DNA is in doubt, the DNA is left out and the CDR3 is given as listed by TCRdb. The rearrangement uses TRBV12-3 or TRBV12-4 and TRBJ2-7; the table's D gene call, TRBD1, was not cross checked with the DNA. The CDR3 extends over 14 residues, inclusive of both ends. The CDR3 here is CASTWGTGVYEQCL.

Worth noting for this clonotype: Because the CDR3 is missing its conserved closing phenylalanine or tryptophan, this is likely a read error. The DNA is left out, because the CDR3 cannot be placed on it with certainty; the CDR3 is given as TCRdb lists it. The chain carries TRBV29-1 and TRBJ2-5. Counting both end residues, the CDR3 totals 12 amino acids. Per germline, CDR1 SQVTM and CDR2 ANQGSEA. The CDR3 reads CSVPLGMETQYI.

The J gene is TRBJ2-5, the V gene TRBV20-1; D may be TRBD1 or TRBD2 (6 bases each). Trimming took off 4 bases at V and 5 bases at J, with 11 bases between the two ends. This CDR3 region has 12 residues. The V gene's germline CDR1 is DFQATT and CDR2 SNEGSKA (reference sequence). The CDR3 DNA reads TGCAGTGCTATCTCGGGGGCGGAGACCCAGTACTTC. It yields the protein CSAISGAETQYF.

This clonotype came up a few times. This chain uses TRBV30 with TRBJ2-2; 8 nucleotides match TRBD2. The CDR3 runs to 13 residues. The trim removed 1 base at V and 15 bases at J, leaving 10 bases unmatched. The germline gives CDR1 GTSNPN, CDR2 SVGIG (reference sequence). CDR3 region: CAWSASGSRGLFF. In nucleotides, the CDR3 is TGTGCCTGGAGTGCCAGCGGGAGCCGGGGGTTGTTTTTT. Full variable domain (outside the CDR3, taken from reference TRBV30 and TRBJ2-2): SQTIHQWPATLVQPVGSPLSLECTVEGTSNPNLYWYRQAAGRGLQLLFYSVGIGQISSEVPQNLSASRPQDRQFILSSKKLLLSDSGFYLCAWSASGSRGLFFGEGSRLTVL.

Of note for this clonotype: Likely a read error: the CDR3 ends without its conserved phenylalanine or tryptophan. This CDR3 reads CVSSQDPRTGEAFI. The CDR3 coding sequence is TGCGTCAGCAGCCAAGACCCGCGGACGGGTGAAGCTTTCATT. V and J are TRBV4-1 and TRBJ1-1, with D unresolved. The CDR3 extends over 14 amino acids. Germline V gene lookup returns CDR1 MGHRA and CDR2 YSYEKL.

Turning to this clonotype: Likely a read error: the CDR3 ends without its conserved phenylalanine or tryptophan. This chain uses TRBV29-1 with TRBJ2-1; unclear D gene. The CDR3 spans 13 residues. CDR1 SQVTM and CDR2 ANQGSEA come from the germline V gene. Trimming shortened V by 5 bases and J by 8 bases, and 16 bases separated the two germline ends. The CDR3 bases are TGCAGCGTTCTGATATCGTCCGGGCATGAGCAGTTCTAC. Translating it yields CSVLISSGHEQFY.

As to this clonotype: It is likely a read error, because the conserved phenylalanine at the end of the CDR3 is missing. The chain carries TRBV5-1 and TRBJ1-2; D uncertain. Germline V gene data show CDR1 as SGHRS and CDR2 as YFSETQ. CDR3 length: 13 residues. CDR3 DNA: TGCGCCAGGAGCTTGCTGTCGGACTATGGCTACACCTTG. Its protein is CARSLLSDYGYTL.

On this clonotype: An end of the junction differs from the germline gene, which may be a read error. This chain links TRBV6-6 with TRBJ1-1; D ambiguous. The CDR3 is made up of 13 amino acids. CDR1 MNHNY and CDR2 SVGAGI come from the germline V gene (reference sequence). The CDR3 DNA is TGTGTCAGCCGTTACTCGAGCGGGACTGAAGCTTTCTTT. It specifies CVSRYSSGTEAFF.

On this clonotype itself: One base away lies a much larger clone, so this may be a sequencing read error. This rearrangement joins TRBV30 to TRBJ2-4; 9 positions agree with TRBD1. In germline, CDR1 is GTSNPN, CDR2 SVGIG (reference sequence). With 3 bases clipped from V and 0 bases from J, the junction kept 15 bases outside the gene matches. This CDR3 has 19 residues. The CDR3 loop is CAWSQYRGHGRIAKNIQYF. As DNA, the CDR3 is TGTGCCTGGAGCCAATACAGGGGGCACGGGAGGATAGCCAAAAACATTCAGTACTTC.

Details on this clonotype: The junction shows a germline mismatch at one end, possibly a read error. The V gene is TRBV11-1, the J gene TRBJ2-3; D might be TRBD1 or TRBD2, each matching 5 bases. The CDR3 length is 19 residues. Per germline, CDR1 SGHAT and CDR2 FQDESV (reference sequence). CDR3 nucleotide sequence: TGTGTCAGCAGCTCTGGGGGAAGCTCTGTTGGAGCCCGCACGTATATGCAGTATTTT. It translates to CVSSSGGSSVGARTYMQYF. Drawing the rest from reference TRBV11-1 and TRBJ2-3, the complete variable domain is EAEVAQSPRYKITEKSQAVAFWCDPISGHATLYWYRQILGQGPELLVQFQDESVVDDSQLPKDRFSAERLKGVDSTLKIQPAELGDSAMYLCVSSSGGSSVGARTYMQYFGPGTRLTVL.

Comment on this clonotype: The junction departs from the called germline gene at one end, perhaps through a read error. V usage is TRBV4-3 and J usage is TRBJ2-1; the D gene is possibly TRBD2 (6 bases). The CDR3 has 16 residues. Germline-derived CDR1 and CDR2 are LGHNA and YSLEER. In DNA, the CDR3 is TGCGTCAGCAGCCGAGATAGGAGCGGGTTTCACAATGAACAGTTCTTC. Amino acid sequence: CVSSRDRSGFHNEQFF.